Below, 19 T cell receptor beta chains from the same sample are listed, as sequenced in a study of blood T cell repertoires in COVID-19 (TCRdb year 2020). Receptor libraries were prepared by the immunoSEQ multiplex PCR assay. In TCRdb, the immuneACCESS table is reduced to in-frame sequences with V and J assigned. These tables do not hold every clone; where another copy was compared, an unresolved V gene accounts for under half, and the others remain unexplained. The sample table lists over 90,000 clones, over 75% of them with a count of one. The top ten constitute 10% to 15% of the sample. Sequenced sample: peripheral blood. The receptor source for this set is a human donor in a cohort sampled during active or convalescent COVID-19.

The CDR3, as DNA: TGTGCCAGCAGCTTAGGGGGAAGGAGGAACACTGAAGCTTTCTTT. Translated: CASSLGGRRNTEAFF. This chain links TRBV5-4 with TRBJ1-1; tentatively, D is TRBD1 (6 bases). Between the trimmed V and J ends, which lost 2 bases and 1 base, there was a span of 12 bases. This CDR3 has 15 residues. Germline lookup yields CDR1 SGHNT and CDR2 YYREEE (reference sequence). Supplemented by reference TRBV5-4 and TRBJ1-1, the full variable domain reads ETGVTQSPTHLIKTRGQQVTLRCSSQSGHNTVSWYQQALGQGPQFIFQYYREEENGRGNFPPRFSGLQFPNYSSELNVNALELDDSALYLCASSLGGRRNTEAFFGQGTRLTVV.

In its sample, this clone was seen a few times. The chain couples TRBV5-1 to TRBJ1-1; no clear D gene. CDR3 length: 14 amino acids. Between the trimmed V and J ends, which lost 4 bases and 6 bases, there was a span of 16 bases. CDR1 and CDR2 from the germline V gene are SGHRS and YFSETQ. This CDR3 is CASSPTPGGAEAFF. The CDR3 DNA reads TGCGCCAGCAGCCCCACCCCGGGCGGGGCTGAAGCTTTCTTT.

The V and J genes are TRBV5-1 and TRBJ1-1; maybe TRBD1 (6 bases). This CDR3 contains 15 residues. Trimming pared 3 bases from V and 0 bases from J, leaving 12 bases between. Germline CDR1 reads SGHRS; CDR2 reads YFSETQ. CDR3 bases: TGCGCCAGCAGCTGGACGGGGGGCATGAACACTGAAGCTTTCTTT. Its translation is CASSWTGGMNTEAFF. Drawing the rest from reference TRBV5-1 and TRBJ1-1, the complete variable domain is KAGVTQTPRYLIKTRGQQVTLSCSPISGHRSVSWYQQTPGQGLQFLFEYFSETQRNKGNFPGRFSGRQFSNSRSEMNVSTLELGDSALYLCASSWTGGMNTEAFFGQGTRLTVV.

V and J are TRBV7-9 and TRBJ1-4; maybe TRBD1 (6 bases). From germline, CDR1 is SEHNR and CDR2 FQNEAQ (reference sequence). The CDR3 has 14 amino acids. The ends were cut back, 2 bases at V and 5 bases at J, with 9 bases in the middle. CDR3 sequence (DNA): TGTGCCAGCAGCTTAACCAGGGGCAATGAAAAACTGTTTTTT. Its protein product is CASSLTRGNEKLFF. The variable domain in full, completed from reference TRBV7-9 and TRBJ1-4, reads DTGVSQNPRHKITKRGQNVTFRCDPISEHNRLYWYRQTLGQGPEFLTYFQNEAQLEKSRLLSDRFSAERPKGSFSTLEIQRTEQGDSAMYLCASSLTRGNEKLFFGSGTQLSVL.

This clone appeared a single time. In DNA form, the CDR3 reads TGCGCCAGCACGGAGGGGGCACGTCAGCCCCAGCATTTT. Amino acids: CASTEGARQPQHF. The genes are TRBV10-2 and TRBJ1-5; 7 bases match TRBD1. V lost 7 bases and J lost 6; bases outside the gene matches: 6. CDR1 is WSHSY, CDR2 SAAADI, per germline. This CDR3 comprises 13 residues.

The chain couples TRBV18 to TRBJ2-7; D remains ambiguous. There are 15 residues in the CDR3. Trimming left V 4 bases short and J 0 bases short, with 13 bases between. Germline V gene sequence: CDR1 KGHSH, CDR2 LQKENI. The CDR3: CASSLTQVLSYEQYF. The CDR3 coding sequence is TGTGCCAGCTCACTTACTCAGGTTCTCTCCTACGAGCAGTACTTC.

The chain is built from TRBV9 and TRBJ2-5; a possible D gene is TRBD2 (6 bases). CDR3 length equals 15 residues. V gave up 4 bases and J gave up 5 bases, with 18 bases separating them. CDR1 and CDR2 (germline): SGDLS, YYNGEE. CDR3: CASSPRGTTGETQYF. The CDR3 DNA follows: TGTGCCAGCAGCCCCCGCGGGACCACGGGGGAGACCCAGTACTTC.

The CDR3 region has the DNA TGTGCCTCCAAGGTCCAGGGCTTTCCCGGGGAGCTGTTTTTT. Translation gives CASKVQGFPGELFF. The chain employs TRBV6-1 and TRBJ2-2, with D perhaps TRBD1 (5 bases). V gave up 11 bases and J gave up 6 bases, with 19 bases separating them. CDR3 length equals 14 residues. Germline assignment: CDR1 MNHNS and CDR2 SASEGT.

The chain joins TRBV4-2 to TRBJ2-1, with TRBD1 identical over 7 bases. In germline, CDR1 is LGHNA, CDR2 YNFKEQ. The length of the CDR3 is 16 residues. Trimming cost V 0 bases and J 6 bases; bases outside gene matches: 8. CDR3 coding DNA: TGTGCCAGCAGCCAAGATAGCCGGGACAGTGGCAATGAGCAGTTCTTC. Its protein product is CASSQDSRDSGNEQFF.

Only one count was recorded for this clone. The chain recombines TRBV5-1 with TRBJ2-1, with TRBD2 identical over 10 bases. V dropped 0 bases and J dropped 6; count of bases not matched to a gene: 3. The germline gives CDR1 SGHRS, CDR2 YFSETQ. This CDR3 is built from 15 residues. CDR3 sequence: CASSLGLAGVNEQFF. The CDR3 region has the DNA TGCGCCAGCAGCTTGGGGCTAGCGGGGGTCAATGAGCAGTTCTTC.

The chain uses TRBV11-3 and TRBJ2-3; 15 positions match TRBD2. CDR1 and CDR2 (germline): SGHNT, YENEEA. The CDR3 totals 18 residues. V was pared by 3 bases and J by 0 bases, with 4 bases of the junction left unmatched. For the CDR3, the DNA is TGTGCCAGCAGCTTGGGACTAGCGGGGGGCACTAGCACAGATACGCAGTATTTT. Its protein is CASSLGLAGGTSTDTQYF. The full variable domain, its missing parts supplied by reference TRBV11-3 and TRBJ2-3, is EAGVVQSPRYKIIEKKQPVAFWCNPISGHNTLYWYLQNLGQGPELLIRYENEEAVDDSQLPKDRFSAERLKGVDSTLKIQPAELGDSAVYLCASSLGLAGGTSTDTQYFGPGTRLTVL.

V usage is TRBV11-2 and J usage is TRBJ2-2, with no clear D. Trimming cost V 9 bases and J 4 bases, with 6 bases left between them. CDR3 length: 11 residues. Germline CDR1 SGHAT, CDR2 FQNNGV. As DNA, the CDR3 is TGTGCCAGTCTCGGCACCGGGGAGCTGTTTTTT. Protein: CASLGTGELFF. Using reference TRBV11-2 and TRBJ2-2 for the parts outside the CDR3, the full variable domain is EAGVAQSPRYKIIEKRQSVAFWCNPISGHATLYWYQQILGQGPKLLIQFQNNGVVDDSQLPKDRFSAERLKGVDSTLKIQPAKLEDSAVYLCASLGTGELFFGEGSRLTVL.

The rearrangement uses TRBV6-5 and TRBJ1-5; tentative D call: TRBD1 (5 bases). V lost 7 bases and J lost 11, with 15 bases in between. The CDR3 loop spans 12 amino acids. Germline-derived CDR1 and CDR2 are MNHEY and SVGAGI. The DNA for the CDR3 is TGTGCCAGCACTTCTTCTCAAGGGGCCCAGCATTTT. Protein: CASTSSQGAQHF.

The V call is TRBV6-5, the J call TRBJ1-3; D gene ambiguous. The CDR3 loop spans 15 amino acids. V dropped 0 bases and J dropped 2 bases, with 8 bases sitting between them. The germline CDR1 and CDR2 sequences are MNHEY and SVGAGI. CDR3 amino acids: CASSYSLTAGNTIYF. Here the CDR3 DNA reads TGTGCCAGCAGTTACTCGCTCACAGCTGGAAACACCATATATTTT.

This chain connects TRBV7-9 to TRBJ2-5; D remains ambiguous. Trimming cost V 5 bases and J 1 base, with 8 bases left between them. Germline assignment: CDR1 SEHNR and CDR2 FQNEAQ (reference sequence). The CDR3 consists of 13 residues. The CDR3 loop is CASSRGTQETQYF. CDR3 coding DNA: TGTGCCAGCAGCCGAGGCACCCAAGAGACCCAGTACTTC.

This chain joins TRBV12-5 and TRBJ1-5; 7 nucleotides agree with TRBD1. After removal of 6 bases from V and 3 bases from J, the junction contained 8 bases not matched to a gene. The CDR3 runs 15 residues. The germline gives CDR1 LGHNT, CDR2 FRNRAP. Here the CDR3 reads CASGDWTGFNQPQHF. The CDR3 coding sequence is TGTGCTAGTGGAGACTGGACAGGTTTCAATCAGCCCCAGCATTTT.

This clone was seen once. The V gene is TRBV11-2, the J gene TRBJ2-3, with TRBD2 matching over 14 bases. V was clipped by 4 bases and J by 8 bases; unmatched bases: 8. Germline V gives CDR1 SGHAT, CDR2 FQNNGV. CDR3 length: 16 residues. CDR3 loop: CASSSTSGGAMATQYF. In nucleotides, the CDR3 is TGTGCCAGCAGCTCGACTAGCGGGGGGGCCATGGCTACGCAGTATTTT.

The chain joins TRBV19 to TRBJ1-4; 7 bases map to TRBD1. CDR1 and CDR2 from the germline V gene are LNHDA and SQIVND (reference sequence). The junction had 5 bases not matched to a gene; V was cut back by 3 bases and J by 4 bases. The CDR3 runs to 15 residues. CDR3 DNA: TGTGCCAGTAGTATTCGGGACAGATTTAATGAAAAACTGTTTTTT. It codes for CASSIRDRFNEKLFF.

The chain uses TRBV7-2 and TRBJ2-5; 7 bases agree with TRBD1. Trimming took 7 bases from V and 5 from J; bases not matched to a gene: 10. The length of the CDR3 is 14 residues. CDR1 and CDR2 (germline): SGHTA, FQGNSA. CDR3 bases: TGTGCCAGCAACCCGACAGGGATGAAGGAGACCCAGTACTTC. This codes for CASNPTGMKETQYF. Full variable domain (outside the CDR3, taken from reference TRBV7-2 and TRBJ2-5): GAGVSQSPSNKVTEKGKDVELRCDPISGHTALYWYRQSLGQGLEFLIYFQGNSAPDKSGLPSDRFSAERTGGSVSTLTIQRTQQEDSAVYLCASNPTGMKETQYFGPGTRLLVL.